The TCR beta chain described here comes from a study of low-dose radiotherapy and immunotherapy resistance in tumors. The germline V gene has CDR1 KGHDR and CDR2 SFDVKD. The CDR3 contains 15 residues. The V gene lost 4 bases and the J gene lost 1 base, with 11 bases spanning the gap. Gene-specific TRAV and TRBV primers were used for first-strand cDNA, covering alpha and beta chains. Amplification, which lasted around 18 PCR cycles, used a constant-region primer and V-primer adapter to amplify TCRs. Amplification of the isolated mRNA used in vitro transcription. TCRdb re-called the reads with MiXCR, one entry per CDR3 protein. The sample shows 14,000 to 15,000 distinct CDR3 sequences, roughly half of them seen only once.

This TCR derives from a human donor with advanced metastatic prostate, ovarian, gallbladder or colorectal cancer (not recorded which). This table probably holds off-target reads from a library built for another chain. This chain links TRBV24-1 with TRBJ2-3; no reliable D call. The CDR3 is CATSDPPRGTDTQYF. The DNA of the CDR3 is TGTGCCACCAGTGACCCCCCCCGGGGCACAGATACGCAGTATTTT.